This T cell receptor (beta chain) was obtained from a study of vaccination and CD4 T cells after COVID-19. Study in general: Stimulation of cells relied on overlapping spike peptides derived from SARS-CoV-2, HCoV-NL63, HCoV-OC43 and HCoV-229E.

Treatment described: approximately 10-day PBMC culture with coronavirus spike peptide pools or control peptides (ViraFEST assay). ViraFEST stimulated the growth of antigen-specific T cells using peptide pools and subsequently profiled their TCRs by sequencing. This clonotype rates as medium-sized (0.01 to 0.1%). Its antigen remains unknown. Sequenced with the Oncomine TCR Beta short-read assay was DNA taken from cultured CD4+ T cells. TCRdb itself ran the PCR reads through MiXCR, one entry per CDR3 protein. The sample records around 19,000 distinct CDR3 sequences, approximately 40% being singletons. The CDR3 covers 19 residues. Germline V gene lookup returns CDR1 MNHNS and CDR2 SASEGT. Trimming removed 1 base from V and 1 base from J, with 17 bases in between.

The source was CD4+ T cells from blood, cultured in vitro, collected after SARS-CoV-2 vaccination. The sequence derives from a human donor who had recovered from COVID-19. The V gene is TRBV6-1, the J gene TRBJ1-6; TRBD1 might be the D (6 bases). DNA of the CDR3: TGTGCCAGCAGTGAAGTAGGGGGGGCAGGGAGATCCTATAATTCACCCCTCCACTTT. It specifies CASSEVGGAGRSYNSPLHF.